These 32 T cell receptor beta chains share one sample of origin, sequenced in a study of blood T cell repertoires in COVID-19. TCRdb's copy holds only in-frame clones and misses some; the assay was immunoSEQ multiplex PCR. The profile shows about 220,000 clones, about four fifths of them singletons. Specimen: PBMCs or T cells enriched from blood (not recorded which). Every receptor here comes from a woman between 40 and 55 years old with acute COVID-19.

This CDR3 reads CASSQGPGRSYEQYF. As DNA, the CDR3 is TGTGCCAGCAGCCAGGGGCCGGGGAGGTCCTACGAGCAGTACTTC. The V call is TRBV14, the J call TRBJ2-7; possible D gene TRBD2, 6 bases. Germline V CDR1 and CDR2: SGHDN, FVKESK. V dropped 3 bases and J dropped 1 base, with 13 bases sitting between them. The CDR3 consists of 15 residues.

V and J are TRBV7-9 and TRBJ2-5, with D possibly TRBD1 on 5 matching bases. Germline V gives CDR1 SEHNR, CDR2 FQNEAQ (reference sequence). The CDR3 sequence is 16 residues long. The V end was cut by 7 bases, the J end by 1 base, with 19 bases between. This CDR3 reads CASNHRGDRTQETQYF. The CDR3 DNA is TGTGCCAGCAACCACCGAGGTGACAGAACCCAAGAGACCCAGTACTTC.

A remark on this clone: Different DNA sequences within this sample yield the same CDR3. The chain employs TRBV20-1 and TRBJ1-1, with D uncertain. The CDR3 totals 11 residues. Looked up from germline, CDR1 is DFQATT and CDR2 is SNEGSKA (reference sequence). The V end was cut by 3 bases, the J end by 4 bases, with 6 bases between. The CDR3: CSASVGTEAFF. CDR3 sequence (DNA): TGCAGTGCTAGTGTCGGCACTGAAGCTTTCTTT.

This chain connects TRBV5-5 to TRBJ1-2, with a weak D call TRBD1 (5 bases). Germline CDR1 SGHKS, CDR2 YYEKEE (reference sequence). V was pared by 0 bases and J by 5 bases, with 11 bases between. The CDR3 has 14 amino acids. The CDR3 bases are TGTGCCAGCAGCTTGGATAGGGGACTGTATGGCTACACCTTC. Translation gives CASSLDRGLYGYTF. Drawing the rest from reference TRBV5-5 and TRBJ1-2, the complete variable domain is DAGVTQSPTHLIKTRGQQVTLRCSPISGHKSVSWYQQVLGQGPQFIFQYYEKEERGRGNFPDRFSARQFPNYSSELNVNALLLGDSALYLCASSLDRGLYGYTFGSGTRLTVV.

J is TRBJ1-5 and V is TRBV6-1; 7 bases align to TRBD1. CDR1 MNHNS and CDR2 SASEGT come from the germline V gene. This CDR3 has 13 amino acids. V trimming: 3 bases; J trimming: 14 bases; junction bases outside the gene matches: 10. The CDR3 region is CASSEDPGTEKHF. CDR3 nucleotide sequence: TGTGCCAGCAGTGAGGACCCCGGGACAGAAAAGCATTTT.

V gene TRBV5-8 combines with J gene TRBJ2-3, with a weak D call TRBD1 (5 bases). Trimming stripped 4 bases from V and 4 bases from J, with 16 bases between. The length of the CDR3 is 15 residues. Germline V gene lookup returns CDR1 SGHTS and CDR2 YDEGEE. The CDR3 nucleotides are TGTGCCAGCAGCGATCGTAGGGGCCCGGCAGATACGCAGTATTTT. It encodes CASSDRRGPADTQYF.

Concerning this clone itself: Within the sample, other DNA sequences also encode this same CDR3. CDR3 residues: CASSLLAGSSYEQYF. In DNA form, the CDR3 reads TGTGCCAGCAGCTTGTTAGCGGGATCCTCCTACGAGCAGTACTTC. V is TRBV7-8 and J is TRBJ2-7, with 8 bases identical to TRBD2. J gave up 0 bases and V 3 bases, and 4 bases lay outside the gene matches. The CDR3 has 15 residues. Germline V gives CDR1 SGHVS, CDR2 FQNEAQ.

This chain connects TRBV18 to TRBJ1-2; no definite D call. Trimming cost V 1 base and J 2 bases, with 14 bases left between them. Per germline, CDR1 KGHSH and CDR2 LQKENI. CDR3 length: 16 residues. The CDR3 here is CASSPRALTENYGYTF. CDR3 nucleotides: TGTGCCAGCTCACCACGCGCCTTGACGGAGAACTATGGCTACACCTTC.

This chain links TRBV11-2 with TRBJ2-2; 10 positions agree with TRBD1. Germline-derived CDR1 and CDR2 are SGHAT and FQNNGV. The V segment lost 5 bases and the J segment 6 bases; nucleotides outside the gene matches: 6. CDR3 length: 15 residues. The CDR3 loop is CASSRDRGGAGELFF. The CDR3 DNA reads as TGTGCCAGCAGCCGGGACAGGGGAGGAGCCGGGGAGCTGTTTTTT.

J is TRBJ2-1 and V is TRBV29-1; D is perhaps TRBD2 (5 bases). Germline V gives CDR1 SQVTM, CDR2 ANQGSEA. Trimming took 1 base from V and 3 from J, leaving 19 bases between them. CDR3 length: 17 amino acids. CDR3 nucleotide sequence: TGCAGCGTTGAAGCCCTCCGGGAAGGGAGTGGCTACAATGAGCAGTTCTTC. It yields the protein CSVEALREGSGYNEQFF.

The chain couples TRBV11-2 to TRBJ1-2, with D hard to call. V lost 0 bases to trimming and J lost 6 bases, with 8 bases between them. Germline values: CDR1 SGHAT, CDR2 FQNNGV. The CDR3 runs to 13 residues. CDR3 DNA sequence: TGTGCCAGCAGCTTAGATTCGCGGAATGGCTACACCTTC. As protein: CASSLDSRNGYTF.

The chain couples TRBV20-1 to TRBJ1-5; tentative D call: TRBD1 (5 bases). There are 14 residues in the CDR3. Germline V gene data show CDR1 as DFQATT and CDR2 as SNEGSKA (reference sequence). V lost 3 bases, J lost 3 bases, and 12 bases lay in between. The CDR3 is CSASVDSLNQPQHF. In DNA form, the CDR3 reads TGCAGTGCTAGTGTTGACAGCCTCAATCAGCCCCAGCATTTT.

This clone was observed a few times. This sequence joins TRBV19 and TRBJ1-5; 7 nucleotides agree with TRBD1. CDR3 size: 15 residues. In germline, CDR1 is LNHDA, CDR2 SQIVND (reference sequence). Trimming took 5 bases from V and 4 from J; bases not matched to a gene: 8. CDR3 amino acids: CASSHRDRLNQPQHF. Written as DNA, the CDR3 is TGTGCCAGTAGTCACCGGGACAGATTAAATCAGCCCCAGCATTTT. Based on the CDR3 plus reference TRBV19 and TRBJ1-5, the full variable domain is DGGITQSPKYLFRKEGQNVTLSCEQNLNHDAMYWYRQDPGQGLRLIYYSQIVNDFQKGDIAEGYSVSREKKESFPLTVTSAQKNPTAFYLCASSHRDRLNQPQHFGDGTRLSIL.

This clone was recorded only once. The chain uses TRBV25-1 and TRBJ1-2; D perhaps matches TRBD1 (5 bases). V was pared by 3 bases and J by 6 bases, with 8 bases between. CDR1 and CDR2 (germline): MGHDK, SYGVNS. There are 12 residues in the CDR3. The CDR3 loop is CASSDGGHGYTF. The CDR3 nucleotides are TGTGCCAGCAGTGACGGGGGACATGGCTACACCTTC.

This clone was counted many times. The chain combines TRBV30 with TRBJ2-2, with 7 bases matching TRBD2. V shed 3 bases, J shed 2 bases, and the junction held 9 bases outside the gene matches. The CDR3 has 16 amino acids. CDR1 and CDR2 from the germline V gene are GTSNPN and SVGIG (reference sequence). The chain's CDR3 is CAWRSGRALNTGELFF. The CDR3 region has the DNA TGTGCCTGGAGATCAGGGAGGGCCCTCAACACCGGGGAGCTGTTTTTT.

The chain joins TRBV19 to TRBJ1-1, with TRBD1 identical over 10 bases. The ends lost 6 bases at V and 2 bases at J; junction bases unmatched: 6. The V gene's germline CDR1 is LNHDA and CDR2 SQIVND (reference sequence). This CDR3 has 15 amino acids. The CDR3 loop is CASRTTGGRNTEAFF. DNA for the CDR3: TGTGCCAGTAGAACGACAGGGGGCCGAAACACTGAAGCTTTCTTT.

This rearrangement joins TRBV20-1 to TRBJ1-1, with D possibly matching TRBD1 (6 bases). The CDR3 runs 11 residues. Trimming shortened V by 6 bases and J by 4 bases, and 9 bases separated the two germline ends. Germline CDR1 reads DFQATT; CDR2 reads SNEGSKA (reference sequence). CDR3 coding DNA: TGCAGTGCCCCAGGGGCCACTGAAGCTTTCTTT. Its translation: CSAPGATEAFF.

The rearrangement uses TRBV11-2 and TRBJ1-3; D not resolved. Germline loops: CDR1 SGHAT, CDR2 FQNNGV. The ends were cut back, 0 bases at V and 6 bases at J, with 9 bases in the middle. There are 14 residues in the CDR3. This CDR3 is CASSLEARLNTIYF. CDR3 nucleotides: TGTGCCAGCAGCTTAGAGGCCAGACTAAACACCATATATTTT. The complete variable domain, with remaining parts taken from reference TRBV11-2 and TRBJ1-3, reads EAGVAQSPRYKIIEKRQSVAFWCNPISGHATLYWYQQILGQGPKLLIQFQNNGVVDDSQLPKDRFSAERLKGVDSTLKIQPAKLEDSAVYLCASSLEARLNTIYFGEGSWLTVV.

J is TRBJ1-3 and V is TRBV3-1 (or the pseudogene TRBV3-2), with D perhaps TRBD1 (5 bases). The germline V and J ends were trimmed by 1 base and 5 bases, with 9 bases remaining between them. Per germline, CDR1 LGHDT and CDR2 YNNKEL (reference sequence). The CDR3 is 14 amino acids. The CDR3: CASSQGEGRNTIYF. In nucleotides, the CDR3 is TGTGCCAGCAGCCAAGGGGAGGGACGAAACACCATATATTTT.

This clone was observed a few times. The chain couples TRBV6-6 to TRBJ2-1, with 9 bases aligning to TRBD1. The CDR3 loop spans 15 amino acids. The V gene's germline CDR1 is MNHNY and CDR2 SVGAGI (reference sequence). V was clipped by 6 bases and J by 3 bases; unmatched bases: 6. The CDR3 sequence is CASSRDRDFYNEQFF. The CDR3 DNA is TGTGCCAGCAGCCGGGACAGGGACTTCTACAATGAGCAGTTCTTC.

V is TRBV28 and J is TRBJ1-2, with TRBD1 identical over 10 bases. CDR3 length equals 15 residues. V was clipped by 6 bases and J by 0 bases; unmatched bases: 4. Per the germline V gene, CDR1 is MDHEN and CDR2 is SYDVKM. The CDR3 bases are TGTGCCAGCAGCCCCGGGACAGGGGCTAACTATGGCTACACCTTC. This gives the protein CASSPGTGANYGYTF.

The gene calls are TRBV30 and TRBJ2-5; no clear D gene. The germline gives CDR1 GTSNPN, CDR2 SVGIG (reference sequence). The CDR3 contains 12 residues. The V end lost 0 bases, the J end lost 7 bases, and 9 bases lay between the germline ends. CDR3 sequence reads: CAWSVPSGTQYF. Here the CDR3 DNA reads TGTGCCTGGAGTGTCCCCTCCGGGACCCAGTACTTC.

The chain is built from TRBV2 and TRBJ2-3; 14 positions match TRBD2. CDR3 length equals 15 residues. V lost 7 bases, J lost 4 bases, and 4 bases stayed unmatched. CDR1 is SNHLY, CDR2 FYNNEI, per germline. CDR3 nucleotide sequence: TGTGCCAGCAACGGACTAGCGGGAGGTTCAGATACGCAGTATTTT. Amino acid sequence: CASNGLAGGSDTQYF. The full variable domain, rest sourced from reference TRBV2 and TRBJ2-3, is EPEVTQTPSHQVTQMGQEVILRCVPISNHLYFYWYRQILGQKVEFLVSFYNNEISEKSEIFDDQFSVERPDGSNFTLKIRSTKLEDSAMYFCASNGLAGGSDTQYFGPGTRLTVL.

CDR3 in DNA: TGTGCCAGCAGCTTGGGGCGGTCAGACGAGCAGTACTTC. Amino acid sequence: CASSLGRSDEQYF. The J gene is TRBJ2-7, the V gene TRBV5-6; no clear D. Germline loops: CDR1 SGHDT, CDR2 YYEEEE. The CDR3 length is 13 residues. V was pared by 0 bases and J by 5 bases, with 9 bases between. Looking up the rest from reference TRBV5-6 and TRBJ2-7 gives the full variable domain: DAGVTQSPTHLIKTRGQQVTLRCSPKSGHDTVSWYQQALGQGPQFIFQYYEEEERQRGNFPDRFSGHQFPNYSSELNVNALLLGDSALYLCASSLGRSDEQYFGPGTRLTVT.

CDR3 nucleotide sequence: TGTGCCAGCAGTTACGGGTTGGGCCTGGGAGCTTTCTTT. This translates into CASSYGLGLGAFF. This chain joins TRBV6-2 or TRBV6-3 and TRBJ1-1; D remains ambiguous. Germline CDR1 MNHEY, CDR2 SVGEGT. CDR3 size: 13 residues. V gave up 2 bases and J gave up 10 bases, with 14 bases separating them.

V and J are TRBV30 and TRBJ1-1; D is perhaps TRBD1 (5 bases). The germline V and J ends were trimmed by 3 bases and 0 bases, with 23 bases remaining between them. The length of the CDR3 is 18 residues. Germline CDR1 and CDR2: GTSNPN and SVGIG (reference sequence). The CDR3 region is CAWSRSRQSPLMNTEAFF. In nucleotides, the CDR3 is TGTGCCTGGAGCCGATCCCGACAGTCCCCCTTAATGAACACTGAAGCTTTCTTT.

This clone was observed at least ten times. V gene TRBV28 combines with J gene TRBJ1-5; possible D gene TRBD1, 6 bases. The CDR3 is made up of 12 amino acids. Germline values: CDR1 MDHEN, CDR2 SYDVKM. Between the trimmed V and J ends, which lost 7 bases and 11 bases, there was a span of 15 bases. CDR3 protein: CASTPPRGSQHF. The CDR3 coding sequence is TGTGCCAGCACCCCACCCAGGGGATCCCAGCATTTT.

The rearrangement joins TRBV19 to TRBJ1-5; 8 bases are shared with TRBD1. The CDR3 contains 16 residues. V dropped 1 base and J dropped 5; count of bases not matched to a gene: 7. Germline CDR1 LNHDA, CDR2 SQIVND (reference sequence). The CDR3, as DNA: TGTGCCAGTAGTATAGTTATGGGGACAGGCTATCAGCCCCAGCATTTT. This translates into CASSIVMGTGYQPQHF. Full variable domain (rest looked up from reference TRBV19 and TRBJ1-5): DGGITQSPKYLFRKEGQNVTLSCEQNLNHDAMYWYRQDPGQGLRLIYYSQIVNDFQKGDIAEGYSVSREKKESFPLTVTSAQKNPTAFYLCASSIVMGTGYQPQHFGDGTRLSIL.

The rearrangement links TRBV19 to TRBJ2-6, with unresolved D. Germline-derived CDR1 and CDR2 are LNHDA and SQIVND (reference sequence). The CDR3 is 16 residues long. V lost 10 bases to trimming and J lost 4 bases, with 20 bases between them. CDR3 amino acids: CATSLVRLAGANVLTF. CDR3 bases: TGTGCCACTTCCCTTGTCAGGCTGGCCGGGGCCAACGTCCTGACTTTC.

This clone is a singleton in its sample. The V call is TRBV19, the J call TRBJ1-1; weak D call: TRBD1 (5 bases). The V end lost 6 bases, the J end lost 4 bases, and 12 bases lay between the germline ends. CDR3 length: 13 residues. Germline V gene lookup returns CDR1 LNHDA and CDR2 SQIVND (reference sequence). This CDR3 reads CASSLGEVTEAFF. The CDR3 region has the DNA TGTGCCAGTAGCCTAGGGGAGGTCACTGAAGCTTTCTTT.

In DNA, the CDR3 is TGTGCCAGCAGCGTAGGGCACAGCACCGGGGAGCTGTTTTTT. It translates to CASSVGHSTGELFF. The genes are TRBV9 and TRBJ2-2, with D unresolved. The CDR3 spans 14 residues. The germline CDR1 and CDR2 sequences are SGDLS and YYNGEE. Trimming pared 0 bases from V and 4 bases from J, leaving 7 bases between. The full variable domain, rest sourced from reference TRBV9 and TRBJ2-2, is DSGVTQTPKHLITATGQRVTLRCSPRSGDLSVYWYQQSLDQGLQFLIQYYNGEERAKGNILERFSAQQFPDLHSELNLSSLELGDSALYFCASSVGHSTGELFFGEGSRLTVL.

This rearrangement joins TRBV2 to TRBJ2-7, with a possible D match to TRBD1 (6 bases). Germline loops: CDR1 SNHLY, CDR2 FYNNEI. The CDR3 is made up of 14 amino acids. V was clipped by 2 bases and J by 0 bases, with 8 bases between them. CDR3 in amino acids: CASSETDSSYEQYF. CDR3 nucleotides: TGTGCCAGCAGTGAAACGGACAGCTCCTACGAGCAGTACTTC.